This entry is about one TCR beta chain. These data belong to a study of shared clonotypes between healthy human individuals. Each subset's genomic DNA was split evenly across several immunoSEQ plates. Sequenced by immunoSEQ multiplex PCR; TCRdb stores in-frame clones only, minus some. The sample holds approximately 320,000 clones; about 74% are singletons and the top ten take about 9.4%. The TCR originated in a man between 25 and 39 years old in good health. Sequences were obtained from memory CD4+ T cells sorted from blood. Subset given: CD45RA-negative fraction.

As DNA, the CDR3 is TGTGCCAGTGGCCTCATGACTCACTACTACGAGCAGTACTTC. Translated, it gives CASGLMTHYYEQYF. This chain connects TRBV19 to TRBJ2-7; D remains unclear. V gave up 8 bases and J gave up 3 bases, with 17 bases separating them. Germline CDR1 is LNHDA and CDR2 is SQIVND (reference sequence). This CDR3 contains 14 residues.